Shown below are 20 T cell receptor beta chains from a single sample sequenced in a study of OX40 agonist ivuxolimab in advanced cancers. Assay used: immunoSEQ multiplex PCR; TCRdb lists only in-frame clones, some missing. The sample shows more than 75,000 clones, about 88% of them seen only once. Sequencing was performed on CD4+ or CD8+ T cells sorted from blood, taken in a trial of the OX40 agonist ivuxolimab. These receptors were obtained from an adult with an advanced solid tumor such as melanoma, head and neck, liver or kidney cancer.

In nucleotides, the CDR3 is TGCGCCAGCAGCTTGGAGGTCAGGGGGAGCACAGATACGCAGTATTTT. This gives the protein CASSLEVRGSTDTQYF. The rearrangement joins TRBV5-1 to TRBJ2-3; 7 bases match TRBD1. Germline CDR1 is SGHRS and CDR2 is YFSETQ. The CDR3 extends over 16 amino acids. Trimming took 0 bases from V and 0 from J; bases not matched to a gene: 4. Complete variable domain (other parts from reference TRBV5-1 and TRBJ2-3): KAGVTQTPRYLIKTRGQQVTLSCSPISGHRSVSWYQQTPGQGLQFLFEYFSETQRNKGNFPGRFSGRQFSNSRSEMNVSTLELGDSALYLCASSLEVRGSTDTQYFGPGTRLTVL.

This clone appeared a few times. Here the CDR3 DNA reads TGTGCCAGCACCCCCACGGGGCAGGGAGGGCCGGGGGAGCAGTACTTC. Amino acid sequence: CASTPTGQGGPGEQYF. The J gene is TRBJ2-7, the V gene TRBV28; 7 positions agree with TRBD2. J gave up 7 bases and V 7 bases, and 19 bases lay outside the gene matches. The length of the CDR3 is 16 residues. Per the germline V gene, CDR1 is MDHEN and CDR2 is SYDVKM. The whole variable domain, filled in from reference TRBV28 and TRBJ2-7, reads DVKVTQSSRYLVKRTGEKVFLECVQDMDHENMFWYRQDPGLGLRLIYFSYDVKMKEKGDIPEGYSVSREKKERFSLILESASTNQTSMYLCASTPTGQGGPGEQYFGPGTRLTVT.

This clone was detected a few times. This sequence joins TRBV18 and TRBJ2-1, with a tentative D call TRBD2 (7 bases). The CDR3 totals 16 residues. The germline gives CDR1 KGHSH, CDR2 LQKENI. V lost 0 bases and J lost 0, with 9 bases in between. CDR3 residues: CASSPPRGGSYNEQFF. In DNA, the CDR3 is TGTGCCAGCTCACCACCGAGGGGGGGCTCCTACAATGAGCAGTTCTTC.

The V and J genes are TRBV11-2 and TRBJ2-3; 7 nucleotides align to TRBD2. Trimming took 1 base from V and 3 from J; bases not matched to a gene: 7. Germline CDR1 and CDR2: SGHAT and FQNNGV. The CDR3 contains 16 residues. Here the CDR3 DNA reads TGTGCCAGCAGCTTAGGGGACTACGGGGGAACAGATACGCAGTATTTT. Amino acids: CASSLGDYGGTDTQYF. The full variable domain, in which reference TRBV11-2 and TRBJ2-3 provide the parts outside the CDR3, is EAGVAQSPRYKIIEKRQSVAFWCNPISGHATLYWYQQILGQGPKLLIQFQNNGVVDDSQLPKDRFSAERLKGVDSTLKIQPAKLEDSAVYLCASSLGDYGGTDTQYFGPGTRLTVL.

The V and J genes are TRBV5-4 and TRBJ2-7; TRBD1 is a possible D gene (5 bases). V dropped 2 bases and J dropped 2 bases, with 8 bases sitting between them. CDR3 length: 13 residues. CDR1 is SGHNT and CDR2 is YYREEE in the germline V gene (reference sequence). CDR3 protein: CASSLSGPYEQYF. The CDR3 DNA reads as TGTGCCAGCAGCTTATCAGGGCCCTACGAGCAGTACTTC.

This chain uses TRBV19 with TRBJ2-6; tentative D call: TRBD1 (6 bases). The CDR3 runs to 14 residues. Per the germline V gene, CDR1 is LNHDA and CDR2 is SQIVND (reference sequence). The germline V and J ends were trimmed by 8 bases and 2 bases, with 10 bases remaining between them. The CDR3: CASVNRAGANVLTF. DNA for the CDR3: TGTGCCAGTGTAAACAGGGCTGGGGCCAACGTCCTGACTTTC.

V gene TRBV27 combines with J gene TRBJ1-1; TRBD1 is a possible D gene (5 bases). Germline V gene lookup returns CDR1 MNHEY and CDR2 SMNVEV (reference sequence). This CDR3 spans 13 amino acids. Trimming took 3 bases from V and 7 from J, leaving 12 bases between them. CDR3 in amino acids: CASSFSGRFEAFF. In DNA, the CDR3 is TGTGCCAGCAGTTTTTCGGGACGGTTTGAAGCTTTCTTT.

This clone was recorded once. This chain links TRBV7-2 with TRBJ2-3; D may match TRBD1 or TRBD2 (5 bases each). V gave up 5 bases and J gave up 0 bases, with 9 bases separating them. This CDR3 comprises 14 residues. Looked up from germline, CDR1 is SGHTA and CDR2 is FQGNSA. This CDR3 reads CASSPRGSTDTQYF. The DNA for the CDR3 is TGTGCCAGCAGCCCCCGGGGCAGCACAGATACGCAGTATTTT.

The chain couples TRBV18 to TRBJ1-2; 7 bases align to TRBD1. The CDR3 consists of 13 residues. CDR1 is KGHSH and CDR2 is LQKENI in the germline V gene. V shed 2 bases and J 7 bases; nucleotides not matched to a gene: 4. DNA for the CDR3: TGTGCCAGCTCACCAAGGGACAGAACTGGCTACACCTTC. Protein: CASSPRDRTGYTF.

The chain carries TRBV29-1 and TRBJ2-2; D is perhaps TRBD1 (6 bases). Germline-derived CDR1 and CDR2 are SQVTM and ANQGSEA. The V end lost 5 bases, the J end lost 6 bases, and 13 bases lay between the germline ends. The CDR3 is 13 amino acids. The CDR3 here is CSVTQGSPGELFF. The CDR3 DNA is TGCAGCGTTACACAGGGTAGTCCCGGGGAGCTGTTTTTT.

Here the CDR3 reads CASSFSGVTDTQYF. The CDR3 coding sequence is TGCGCCAGCAGCTTTTCCGGGGTCACAGATACGCAGTATTTT. The rearrangement uses TRBV5-1 and TRBJ2-3; D possibly corresponds to TRBD2 (5 bases). Germline CDR1 and CDR2: SGHRS and YFSETQ. Between the trimmed V and J ends, which lost 2 bases and 2 bases, there was a span of 9 bases. This CDR3 has 14 residues.

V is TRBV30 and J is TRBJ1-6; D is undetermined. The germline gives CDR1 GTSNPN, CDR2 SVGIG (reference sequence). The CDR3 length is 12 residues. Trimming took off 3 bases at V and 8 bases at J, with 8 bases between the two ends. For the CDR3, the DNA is TGTGCCTGGAGGGAGACTCATTCACCCCTCCACTTT. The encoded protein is CAWRETHSPLHF.

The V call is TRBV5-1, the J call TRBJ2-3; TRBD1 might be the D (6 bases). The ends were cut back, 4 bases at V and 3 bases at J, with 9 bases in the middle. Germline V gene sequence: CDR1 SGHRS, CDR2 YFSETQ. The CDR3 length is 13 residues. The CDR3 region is CASSTTGTDTQYF. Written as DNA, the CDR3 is TGCGCCAGCAGCACCACAGGGACAGATACGCAGTATTTT.

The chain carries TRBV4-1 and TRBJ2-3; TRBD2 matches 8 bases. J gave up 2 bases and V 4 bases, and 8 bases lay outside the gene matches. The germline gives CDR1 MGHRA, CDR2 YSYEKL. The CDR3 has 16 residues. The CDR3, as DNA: TGCGCCAGCAGCCGAGGCATTAGCGGGGTCACAGATACGCAGTATTTT. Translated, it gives CASSRGISGVTDTQYF.

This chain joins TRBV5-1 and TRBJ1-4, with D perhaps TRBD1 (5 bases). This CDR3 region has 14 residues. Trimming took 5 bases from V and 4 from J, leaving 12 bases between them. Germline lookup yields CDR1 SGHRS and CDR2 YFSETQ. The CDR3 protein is CASSQQGLNEKLFF. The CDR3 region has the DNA TGCGCCAGCAGTCAGCAGGGACTTAATGAAAAACTGTTTTTT.

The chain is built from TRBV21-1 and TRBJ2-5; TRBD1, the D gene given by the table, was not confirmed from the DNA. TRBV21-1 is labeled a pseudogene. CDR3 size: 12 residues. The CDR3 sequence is CARDRGQETQYF. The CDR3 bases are TGTGCCAGGGACAGGGGCCAAGAGACCCAGTACTTC.

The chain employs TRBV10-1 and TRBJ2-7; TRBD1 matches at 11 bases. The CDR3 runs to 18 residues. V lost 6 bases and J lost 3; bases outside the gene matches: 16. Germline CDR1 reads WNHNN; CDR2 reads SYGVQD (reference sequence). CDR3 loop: CASRRIRDRGIKFYEQYF. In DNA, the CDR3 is TGCGCCAGCAGGCGCATCCGGGACAGGGGGATCAAATTCTACGAGCAGTACTTC.

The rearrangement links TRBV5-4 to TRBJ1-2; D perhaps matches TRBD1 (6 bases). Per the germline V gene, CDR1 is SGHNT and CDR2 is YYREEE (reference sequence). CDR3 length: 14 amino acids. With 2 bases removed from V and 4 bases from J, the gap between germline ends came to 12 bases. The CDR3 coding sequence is TGTGCCAGCAGCTTACTACAGGGCCCCTATGGCTACACCTTC. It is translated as CASSLLQGPYGYTF.

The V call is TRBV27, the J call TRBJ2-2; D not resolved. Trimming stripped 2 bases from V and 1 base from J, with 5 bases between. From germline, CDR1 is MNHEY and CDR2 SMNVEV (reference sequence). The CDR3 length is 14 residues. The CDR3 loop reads CASSLRWNTGELFF. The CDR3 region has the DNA TGTGCCAGCAGTTTAAGGTGGAACACCGGGGAGCTGTTTTTT.

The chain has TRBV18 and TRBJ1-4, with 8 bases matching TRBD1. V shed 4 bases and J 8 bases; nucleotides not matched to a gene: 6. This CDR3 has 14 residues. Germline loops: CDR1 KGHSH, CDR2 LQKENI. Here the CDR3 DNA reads TGTGCCAGCTCACATGGACAGGGAGACGAAAAACTGTTTTTT. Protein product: CASSHGQGDEKLFF.